These T cell receptor beta chains were read from a single sample in a study of T cell changes during pregnancy in multiple sclerosis. Libraries were prepared by immunoSEQ multiplex PCR; TCRdb keeps only in-frame clonotypes and omits some of them. This table has about 59,000 clones, 90% to 95% appearing once. The specimen was CD8+ T cells from peripheral blood mononuclear cells, collected after pregnancy. Receptors were obtained from a female donor with multiple sclerosis, enrolled in a pregnancy study. Each CDR3 is given with its conserved first and last residue. The D gene is left open where the match is weak. The size entry is marked missing in some rows and otherwise reads once, few, many or a size class.

cdr3_length d_call clone_size j_call v_call cdr3_nt cdr3_aa
15 TRBD1 once TRBJ2-3 TRBV7-3 TGTGCCAGCAGCTTACAGGGGGCGGGTGCAGATACGCAGTATTTT CASSLQGAGADTQYF
17 TRBD2 - TRBJ2-1 TRBV5-1 TGCGCCAGCAGCGAACGGACGACTAGCGAGAAGTTCAATGAGCAGTTCTTC CASSERTTSEKFNEQFF
14 TRBD2 - TRBJ2-3 TRBV19 TGTGCCAGTAATAAACTAGCGGGAGTGGATACGCAGTATTTT CASNKLAGVDTQYF
14 - - TRBJ1-4 TRBV7-9 TGTGCCAGCAGCTTTTCGGCAACTAATGAAAAACTGTTTTTT CASSFSATNEKLFF
16 TRBD2 - TRBJ2-7 TRBV4-1 TGCGCCAGCAGTCCTACCGGGACTAGCGGTTACTACGAGCAGTACTTC CASSPTGTSGYYEQYF
16 TRBD2 - TRBJ2-1 TRBV11-2 TGTGCCAGCAGCTTAGTGCCGGGAGGTGGGTACAATGAGCAGTTCTTC CASSLVPGGGYNEQFF
14 TRBD1 - TRBJ2-7 TRBV27 TGTGCCAGCAGTTCGACAGGGGCAGCCTACGAGCAGTACTTC CASSSTGAAYEQYF
14 - - TRBJ2-7 TRBV2 TGTGCCAGCAGTTTAGCGGCGAGCTCCTACGAGCAGTACTTC CASSLAASSYEQYF
16 TRBD2 - TRBJ2-3 TRBV27 TGTGCCAGCAGCCCCCAGGAGCGGGACCGCACAGATACGCAGTATTTT CASSPQERDRTDTQYF
16 - - TRBJ1-5 TRBV5-6 TGTGCCAGCAGCTTGGGAGGGGGAGGGACGCATCAGCCCCAGCATTTT CASSLGGGGTHQPQHF
16 - - TRBJ2-7 TRBV4-2 TGTGCCAGCAGCCAAGCCGGTCGGCAGGGCTCCTACGAGCAGTACTTC CASSQAGRQGSYEQYF
17 - - TRBJ1-1 TRBV14 TGTGCCAGCAGCCCGTGCAGGGATTGTCTGCCGACCACTGAAGCTTTCTTT CASSPCRDCLPTTEAFF
13 - - TRBJ1-1 TRBV19 TGTGCCAGTAGCTGGTTACGGGGAACTGAAGCTTTCTTT CASSWLRGTEAFF
16 - - TRBJ1-1 TRBV15 TGTGCCACCAGTCCCTCACCGGGACACGACCCTTCTGAAGCTTTCTTT CATSPSPGHDPSEAFF
17 - - TRBJ1-1 TRBV12-5 TGTGCTAGTGGTTTGGTACCACCCCTGACAAGCCTGACTGAAGCTTTCTTT CASGLVPPLTSLTEAFF
15 TRBD1 - TRBJ1-2 TRBV10-2 TGCGCCAGCAGTGAGTGGGGACAGGGAATTGGAGGCTACACCTTC CASSEWGQGIGGYTF
15 TRBD2 - TRBJ2-1 TRBV27 TGTGCCAGCAGTATCCTAGCGGGAGGTCCACGTGAGCAGTTCTTC CASSILAGGPREQFF
13 TRBD1 - TRBJ1-5 TRBV9 TGTGCCAGCAGCGTGGGACAGGGGGGTACCCAGCATTTT CASSVGQGGTQHF
14 - once TRBJ1-1 TRBV4-1 TGCGCCAGCAGCTCGGACGGGGGGAACACTGAAGCTTTCTTT CASSSDGGNTEAFF
16 TRBD1 - TRBJ1-1 TRBV28 TGTGCCAGCAGTTTACAGGGCGTGGGGCCACATCAGGGGGATTTCTTT CASSLQGVGPHQGDFF
13 TRBD1 once TRBJ1-1 TRBV19 TGTGCCAGTAACCCAGGGGGGAACACTGAAGCTTTCTTT CASNPGGNTEAFF
13 TRBD2 - TRBJ2-7 TRBV9 TGTGCCAGCGGTAGCGGGAGCTTGCTCGAGCAGTACTTC CASGSGSLLEQYF
13 - - TRBJ1-2 TRBV7-9 TGTGCCAGCACCCATCAGGATAACTATGGCTACACCTTC CASTHQDNYGYTF
16 TRBD2 - TRBJ2-5 TRBV6-5 TGTGCCAGCAGTTACCTTAGCGGGACCCTCCAAGAGACCCAGTACTTC CASSYLSGTLQETQYF
14 - medium-sized TRBJ2-2 TRBV6-5 TGTGCCAGCAGTTACGGCTCAGTCGCCGGGGAGCTGTTTTTT CASSYGSVAGELFF
15 TRBD2 - TRBJ2-1 TRBV7-9 TGTGCCAGCAGCTTAGGAGCGGGAGGGCCGAATGAGCAGTTCTTC CASSLGAGGPNEQFF
17 - once TRBJ2-2 TRBV11-2 TGTGCCAGCAGCTTAGATCCGGCCAGGCCGAACACCGGGGAGCTGTTTTTT CASSLDPARPNTGELFF
13 - - TRBJ2-2 TRBV9 TGTGCCAGCAAGGGCTCGGGGACCGGGGAGCTGTTTTTT CASKGSGTGELFF
18 TRBD2 - TRBJ2-2 TRBV19 TGTGCCAGTAGTATAGTCGGACTAGCGGGAAGGGACACCGGGGAGCTGTTTTTT CASSIVGLAGRDTGELFF
14 TRBD1 - TRBJ2-5 TRBV19 TGTGCCAGTAGTTACGACAGGGGGCAAGAGACCCAGTACTTC CASSYDRGQETQYF
12 - - TRBJ2-2 TRBV27 TGTGCCAGCAGTTTAACGGGAGGGGAGCTGTTTTTT CASSLTGGELFF
15 - - TRBJ1-3 TRBV15 TGTGCCACCAGCAGAGATCAGGGTTTCGGAAACACCATATATTTT CATSRDQGFGNTIYF
16 - - TRBJ2-3 TRBV7-9 TGTGCCAGCAGCATCCTACAGGGACCTAGCACAGATACGCAGTATTTT CASSILQGPSTDTQYF
11 - - TRBJ1-1 TRBV20-1 TGCAGTGCTTACTTGAACACTGAAGCTTTCTTT CSAYLNTEAFF
16 - - TRBJ2-7 TRBV21-1 TGTGCCAGCAGCACCACCCTGAAGGGGCGATCCTACGAGCAGTACTTC CASSTTLKGRSYEQYF
15 - once TRBJ1-1 TRBV7-2 TGTGCCAGCAGCTTAGCCCCGGGAGCTCACACTGAAGCTTTCTTT CASSLAPGAHTEAFF
16 TRBD1 - TRBJ2-1 TRBV9 TGTGCCAGCAGCCCAAGACAGGGGGCGTCTCACAATGAGCAGTTCTTC CASSPRQGASHNEQFF
16 TRBD2 once TRBJ2-1 TRBV4-3 TGCGCCAGCAGCCCCCGGACTAGCGGTACTTACAATGAGCAGTTCTTC CASSPRTSGTYNEQFF
13 TRBD1 - TRBJ1-2 TRBV5-1 TGCGCCAGCAGCAGGGACAGTGGCTATGGCTACACCTTC CASSRDSGYGYTF
16 TRBD1 - TRBJ2-2 TRBV9 TGTGCCAGCAGCCCCCCCTGGCAGGGGGCTGGCGGGGAGCTGTTTTTT CASSPPWQGAGGELFF
16 - once TRBJ2-5 TRBV28 TGTGCCAGCAGTTTATACCCCGGACAGATAAAAGAGACCCAGTACTTC CASSLYPGQIKETQYF